This T cell receptor beta chain was observed in a study of brain metastases from non-small cell lung cancer. Study findings and constraints: Compared with their matched primary tumors, about 64% of brain metastases showed expanded T-cell clones. T-cell infiltration was lower in brain metastases than primaries (P < 0.001). Metastases had sparse T cells but largely shared repertoires with primaries.

Repertoires were generated with immunoSEQ multiplex PCR, while TCRdb's copy carries only in-frame clones and drops some. The sample consists of fewer than 4,500 clones, about 90% of them appearing once. V lost 2 bases and J lost 6, with 11 bases in between. The CDR3 consists of 14 residues. Germline loops: CDR1 SGHRS, CDR2 YFSETQ. This clone was observed once. The antigen is not known. The sequencing sample was made of primary lung tumor tissue. The clonotype comes from a donor aged 40 or over with non-small cell lung cancer. The chain uses TRBV5-1 and TRBJ1-4, with D perhaps matching TRBD1 (5 bases). The CDR3 region is CASSFGSGDEKLFF. The CDR3 DNA is TGCGCCAGCAGCTTCGGGTCGGGGGATGAAAAACTGTTTTTT.